The 32 T cell receptor beta chains given below trace back to one sample, sequenced in a study of identical twins. MiXCR was run by TCRdb on the 5' RACE reads, yielding one entry per CDR3 protein. The sample holds 240,000 or so distinct CDR3 sequences, over 9.5% seen once. Sequencing was performed on memory T cells sorted from blood. The receptors derive from a man aged 50 to 59 in good health.

This clonotype was detected many times. The V and J genes are TRBV4-1 and TRBJ1-5; D is ambiguous. Trimming cost V 1 base and J 7 bases, with 20 bases left between them. Germline values: CDR1 MGHRA, CDR2 YSYEKL. The CDR3 consists of 17 residues. The DNA of the CDR3 is TGCGCCAGCAGCCAAGCGATCTTCCGGCGGGTAGACCAGCCCCAGCATTTT. Encoded protein: CASSQAIFRRVDQPQHF.

This clonotype was found a few times. At one end the junction does not follow the germline gene, possibly because of a read error. The genes are TRBV28 and TRBJ2-7; the match to TRBD2 covers 9 bases. CDR3 length: 16 residues. Germline V gives CDR1 MDHEN, CDR2 SYDVKM. CDR3 amino acids: CASSLSLGSGSDEQYF. The CDR3 region has the DNA TGTGCCAGCAGCTTATCTCTGGGTAGCGGGAGTGACGAGCAGTACTTC.

V usage is TRBV28 and J usage is TRBJ2-1; D might be TRBD2 (6 bases). Germline V gene data show CDR1 as MDHEN and CDR2 as SYDVKM. This CDR3 has 16 amino acids. Deletions cut 9 bases from V and 2 bases from J, with 20 bases between. The CDR3 DNA sequence: TGTGCCAGTAGAACATCCGGGACTGGCGCCTACAATGAGCAGTTCTTC. Translation gives CASRTSGTGAYNEQFF.

The rearrangement uses TRBV20-1 and TRBJ1-1, with D maybe TRBD1 (5 bases). Trimming removed 2 bases from V and 1 base from J, with 8 bases in between. The CDR3 consists of 13 residues. Germline CDR1 and CDR2: DFQATT and SNEGSKA (reference sequence). The CDR3 region is CSARQGGNTEAFF. The CDR3 nucleotides read TGCAGTGCTAGACAGGGTGGGAACACTGAAGCTTTCTTT.

This clonotype was found many times. This chain joins TRBV11-2 and TRBJ1-1; 9 positions match TRBD1. With V trimmed by 5 bases and J by 3 bases, 10 bases remained unmatched. The germline gives CDR1 SGHAT, CDR2 FQNNGV. The CDR3 extends over 16 amino acids. Written as DNA, the CDR3 is TGTGCCAGCAGCGGTTACAGGGGGCTCGGTGACACTGAAGCTTTCTTT. This encodes CASSGYRGLGDTEAFF.

This clonotype showed up just a few times. V is TRBV6-2 or TRBV6-3 and J is TRBJ1-6; D gene uncertain. The CDR3 is 14 amino acids. Germline-derived CDR1 and CDR2 are MNHEY and SVGEGT. Trimming left V 6 bases short and J 7 bases short, with 13 bases between. CDR3 region: CASRADGRNSPLHF. Written as DNA, the CDR3 is TGTGCCAGCAGAGCGGACGGCAGAAATTCACCCCTCCACTTT.

This clonotype was seen a handful of times. This rearrangement joins TRBV24-1 to TRBJ2-5; the match to TRBD1 covers 12 bases. This CDR3 region has 12 residues. V shed 9 bases and J 9 bases; nucleotides not matched to a gene: 4. The germline CDR1 and CDR2 sequences are KGHDR and SFDVKD. CDR3 region: CATRGTGGSQYF. The CDR3 coding sequence is TGTGCCACCCGAGGGACAGGGGGCTCCCAGTACTTC.

The chain couples TRBV18 to TRBJ1-1; possible D gene TRBD1, 6 bases. This CDR3 comprises 13 residues. Germline V gene sequence: CDR1 KGHSH, CDR2 LQKENI. The V and J ends lost 4 bases and 3 bases respectively, with 9 bases between them. The CDR3 region has the DNA TGTGCCAGCTCACGGACAGCCTACACTGAAGCTTTCTTT. It translates to CASSRTAYTEAFF.

This clonotype was seen many times. J is TRBJ1-6 and V is TRBV15; tentatively, D is TRBD1 (5 bases). V lost 4 bases, J lost 13 bases, and 17 bases lay in between. Per germline, CDR1 LNHNV and CDR2 YYDKDF (reference sequence). The CDR3 loop spans 14 amino acids. The chain's CDR3 is CATSKASGQGPLHF. The CDR3 DNA reads TGTGCCACCAGCAAAGCATCCGGGCAGGGTCCCCTCCACTTT.

This clonotype came up many times. The rearrangement links TRBV5-1 to TRBJ1-1; TRBD1 might be the D (5 bases). The CDR3 has 12 residues. Germline V CDR1 and CDR2: SGHRS, YFSETQ. V was cut by 2 bases and J by 7 bases, with 9 bases left in between. In DNA form, the CDR3 reads TGCGCCAGCAGCTTCGGGGACGGTGAAGCTTTCTTT. This translates into CASSFGDGEAFF.

The chain employs TRBV7-8 and TRBJ2-5; D gene uncertain. CDR3 length equals 14 residues. The germline V and J ends were trimmed by 1 base and 5 bases, with 11 bases remaining between them. The germline CDR1 and CDR2 sequences are SGHVS and FQNEAQ. The CDR3 protein is CASSLGPTSETQYF. CDR3 DNA: TGTGCCAGCAGCTTAGGACCCACCTCGGAGACCCAGTACTTC. The variable domain in full, completed from reference TRBV7-8 and TRBJ2-5, reads GAGVSQSPRYKVAKRGQDVALRCDPISGHVSLFWYQQALGQGPEFLTYFQNEAQLDKSGLPSDRFFAERPEGSVSTLKIQRTQQEDSAVYLCASSLGPTSETQYFGPGTRLLVL.

This clonotype was seen repeatedly, ten times or more. This rearrangement joins TRBV20-1 to TRBJ2-1, with 15 bases matching TRBD2. The V gene end was trimmed by 4 bases and the J gene end by 0 bases; junction bases not matched to a gene: 7. Germline loops: CDR1 DFQATT, CDR2 SNEGSKA (reference sequence). This CDR3 is built from 18 residues. CDR3: CSAMGLAGGTLSYNEQFF. In DNA form, the CDR3 reads TGCAGTGCTATGGGACTAGCGGGGGGTACACTCTCCTACAATGAGCAGTTCTTC.

V usage is TRBV7-9 and J usage is TRBJ1-6; TRBD1 might be the D (5 bases). Per germline, CDR1 SEHNR and CDR2 FQNEAQ (reference sequence). Between the trimmed V and J ends, which lost 3 bases and 2 bases, there was a span of 8 bases. The CDR3 consists of 15 residues. The CDR3 region has the DNA TGTGCCAGCAGCTTGCTGGGGGCCTATAATTCACCCCTCCACTTT. This translates into CASSLLGAYNSPLHF.

CDR3: CASTAGELQFF. The CDR3 nucleotides read TGTGCCAGCACCGCAGGGGAACTGCAGTTCTTC. This rearrangement joins TRBV6-1 to TRBJ2-1, with D perhaps matching TRBD1 (6 bases). The length of the CDR3 is 11 residues. Germline V lookup: CDR1 MNHNS, CDR2 SASEGT. Trimming shortened V by 7 bases and J by 12 bases, and 13 bases separated the two germline ends.

This clonotype was observed a handful of times. The chain has TRBV2 and TRBJ1-2; D uncertain. The germline V gene encodes CDR1 SNHLY and CDR2 FYNNEI. CDR3 length equals 13 residues. V lost 2 bases to trimming and J lost 7 bases, with 11 bases between them. The CDR3 reads CASSESDYGGYTF. The CDR3 nucleotides are TGTGCCAGCAGTGAATCAGACTACGGTGGCTACACCTTC.

This clonotype was found a few times. CDR3 residues: CASSLAGGRGSETDTQYF. The DNA for the CDR3 is TGTGCCAGCAGCTTAGCGGGTGGACGCGGGAGTGAGACAGATACGCAGTATTTT. This chain connects TRBV7-8 to TRBJ2-3; 7 bases map to TRBD2. The CDR3 is made up of 18 amino acids. The J segment lost 3 bases and the V segment lost 0 bases, leaving 12 bases of the junction unmatched. The germline gives CDR1 SGHVS, CDR2 FQNEAQ.

In its sample, this clonotype was seen many times. The chain uses TRBV20-1 and TRBJ1-6, with TRBD1 identical over 11 bases. With 2 bases clipped from V and 0 bases from J, the junction kept 6 bases outside the gene matches. From germline, CDR1 is DFQATT and CDR2 SNEGSKA (reference sequence). CDR3 size: 18 residues. This chain's CDR3 is CSARRDRGSSSYNSPLHF. CDR3 coding DNA: TGCAGTGCTAGAAGGGACAGGGGGTCGAGCTCCTATAATTCACCCCTCCACTTT.

About this clonotype: With a much larger clone just one base away, this may be a read error. This sequence joins TRBV11-2 and TRBJ2-3; D gene ambiguous. The J call may be incorrect, as the DNA end agrees better with TRBJ1-5. CDR1 is SGHAT, CDR2 FQNNGV, per germline. The CDR3 consists of 13 residues. The chain's CDR3 is CASSLALPDTQHF. For the CDR3, the DNA is TGTGCCAGCAGCTTAGCCCTTCCAGATACGCAGCATTTT.

There are a few counts of this clonotype. The chain is built from TRBV3-1 and TRBJ2-5; D gene unclear. This CDR3 is 14 amino acids long. Per the germline V gene, CDR1 is LGHDT and CDR2 is YNNKEL (reference sequence). Trimming shortened V by 0 bases and J by 5 bases, and 10 bases separated the two germline ends. The chain's CDR3 is CASSQEMYRETQYF. The CDR3 DNA sequence: TGTGCCAGCAGCCAAGAGATGTATCGGGAGACCCAGTACTTC.

This clonotype was counted between two and nine times. This chain connects TRBV5-6 to TRBJ1-1, with D unresolved. The CDR3 length is 14 residues. Germline CDR1 is SGHDT and CDR2 is YYEEEE. Trimming shortened V by 4 bases and J by 7 bases, and 17 bases separated the two germline ends. The CDR3 coding sequence is TGTGCCAGCAGCGATGTTCGGGTTAGGAGTGAAGCTTTCTTT. Translating gives CASSDVRVRSEAFF.

This clonotype was counted a few times. The V call is TRBV12-3 or TRBV12-4, the J call TRBJ1-4; no clear D. This CDR3 comprises 16 residues. Trimming pared 6 bases from V and 0 bases from J, leaving 14 bases between. The CDR3 spells CASRGFASATNEKLFF. CDR3 DNA: TGTGCCAGCAGGGGGTTCGCATCTGCAACTAATGAAAAACTGTTTTTT.

The chain links TRBV18 to TRBJ2-7, with TRBD2 matching over 14 bases. Trimming cost V 3 bases and J 7 bases; bases outside gene matches: 2. Germline V lookup: CDR1 KGHSH, CDR2 LQKENI. The CDR3 consists of 14 residues. CDR3 in amino acids: CASSPTSGRGEQYF. In nucleotides, the CDR3 is TGTGCCAGCTCACCGACTAGCGGGAGGGGTGAGCAGTACTTC.

There are a few counts of this clonotype. This chain's CDR3 is CAISESPWDREETQYF. The CDR3 bases are TGTGCCATCAGTGAGTCGCCCTGGGACAGGGAAGAGACCCAGTACTTC. J is TRBJ2-5 and V is TRBV10-3; 9 bases match TRBD1. With V trimmed by 0 bases and J by 3 bases, 5 bases remained unmatched. The CDR3 length is 16 residues. Germline loops: CDR1 ENHRY, CDR2 SYGVKD.

The chain joins TRBV6-1 to TRBJ2-2; weak D call: TRBD2 (5 bases). This CDR3 has 14 amino acids. Trimming cost V 6 bases and J 6 bases, with 14 bases left between them. The germline V gene has CDR1 MNHNS and CDR2 SASEGT. The CDR3: CASRPPGKAGELFF. CDR3 DNA: TGTGCCAGCAGACCACCGGGGAAGGCCGGGGAGCTGTTTTTT.

This clonotype was counted at least ten times. The chain joins TRBV25-1 to TRBJ2-7; 7 bases are shared with TRBD1. Germline CDR1 reads MGHDK; CDR2 reads SYGVNS. CDR3 size: 13 residues. V dropped 6 bases and J dropped 6; count of bases not matched to a gene: 8. The CDR3 bases are TGTGCCAGCAGCGAGGGGGCGAGGGCCGAGCAGTACTTC. Translation gives CASSEGARAEQYF.

In its sample, this clonotype was seen a few times. The chain uses TRBV20-1 and TRBJ1-1, with D uncertain. With 0 bases removed from V and 0 bases from J, the gap between germline ends came to 5 bases. This CDR3 contains 13 residues. Germline CDR1 and CDR2: DFQATT and SNEGSKA (reference sequence). In DNA, the CDR3 is TGCAGTGCTAGAGATACCGTGAACACTGAAGCTTTCTTT. The encoded protein is CSARDTVNTEAFF.

The CDR3 reads CSARDSGLAGGYEQFF. The CDR3 DNA reads as TGCAGTGCTAGAGATAGTGGGCTAGCGGGGGGCTATGAGCAGTTCTTC. The chain carries TRBV20-1 and TRBJ2-1; the match to TRBD2 covers 11 bases. The trim removed 0 bases at V and 8 bases at J, leaving 9 bases unmatched. CDR3 length: 16 residues. Germline-derived CDR1 and CDR2 are DFQATT and SNEGSKA (reference sequence).

The CDR3 loop reads CASSFLGEANTEAFF. Written as DNA, the CDR3 is TGTGCCAGCAGTTTTCTCGGCGAGGCCAACACTGAAGCTTTCTTT. The V and J genes are TRBV6-5 and TRBJ1-1; D remains ambiguous. Trimming removed 4 bases at V and 2 bases at J, with 14 bases between. Germline V gene sequence: CDR1 MNHEY, CDR2 SVGAGI. The CDR3 spans 15 residues.

The chain combines TRBV28 with TRBJ2-1; 7 nucleotides match TRBD2. The V gene's germline CDR1 is MDHEN and CDR2 SYDVKM. The CDR3 length is 15 residues. V trimming: 6 bases; J trimming: 5 bases; junction bases outside the gene matches: 10. The CDR3 DNA follows: TGTGCCAGCAGCGAGTTGGGGGGGGGTGACAATGAGCAGTTCTTC. This gives the protein CASSELGGGDNEQFF.

This chain uses TRBV29-1 with TRBJ2-3; weak D call: TRBD2 (6 bases). The CDR3 is made up of 14 amino acids. Looked up from germline, CDR1 is SQVTM and CDR2 is ANQGSEA. V was trimmed by 3 bases and J by 2 bases, leaving 12 bases between them. The CDR3 region has the DNA TGCAGCGTTGATTGGCGGGGAAACACAGATACGCAGTATTTT. Protein product: CSVDWRGNTDTQYF.

The chain links TRBV11-3 to TRBJ2-1, with 8 bases fitting TRBD2. Trimming removed 4 bases from V and 10 bases from J; junction bases left unmatched: 12. The CDR3 loop spans 15 amino acids. CDR1 is SGHNT, CDR2 YENEEA, per germline. The CDR3 DNA reads TGTGCCAGCAGCTCAACTAGCGGTTGGGGAAAGGAGCAGTTCTTC. It specifies CASSSTSGWGKEQFF.

There are many counts of this clonotype. The gene calls are TRBV5-8 and TRBJ2-3, with D unresolved. Deletions cut 5 bases from V and 5 bases from J, with 12 bases between. CDR3 length equals 13 residues. Germline assignment: CDR1 SGHTS and CDR2 YDEGEE. The CDR3 sequence is CASRVVWEDTQYF. The CDR3 coding sequence is TGTGCCAGCAGGGTGGTTTGGGAAGATACGCAGTATTTT.